These T cell receptor beta chains were read from a single sample in a study of a mutant IDH1 vaccine in newly diagnosed glioma. Their antigens remain unidentified. The data were produced by immunoSEQ multiplex PCR, yet TCRdb's version contains in-frame clones alone and is incomplete. The sample consists of about 38,000 clones, roughly 80% of them appearing once. The specimen was PBMCs, collected from a glioma patient whose treatment included an IDH1 peptide vaccine. The receptors here all came from a man aged 35-49 years with glioma. Each CDR3 is given with its conserved first and last residue. Each record gives: J gene, CDR3 length, D gene, clone size, V gene, CDR3 DNA, CDR3 protein. D genes are given only for firm matches. Part of the rows lack a size; the others show once, few, many or a class for expanded clones.

>TRBJ1-1|15|-|-|TRBV4-3
TGCGCCAGCAGCCAAGACGGTAGGGTTAACACTGAAGCTTTCTTT
CASSQDGRVNTEAFF
>TRBJ1-5|12|-|-|TRBV10-1
TGCGCCAGCAGTAGTGGCGCCCAGCCCCAGCATTTT
CASSSGAQPQHF
>TRBJ1-1|14|TRBD1|once|TRBV5-6
TGTGCCAGCAGCTTGGGGGACAGGGGCACTGAAGCTTTCTTT
CASSLGDRGTEAFF
>TRBJ1-1|13|TRBD1|-|TRBV6-5
TGTGCCAGCTCTCATGGGACAGCCAATGAAGCTTTCTTT
CASSHGTANEAFF
>TRBJ2-1|14|-|-|TRBV6-4
TGTGCCAGCAGTCCTAGCGTTGACTACAATGAGCAGTTCTTC
CASSPSVDYNEQFF
>TRBJ2-3|17|-|once|TRBV7-2
TGTGCCAGCAGCTTAAAAGTGAGGCAGCTGGGCACAGATACGCAGTATTTT
CASSLKVRQLGTDTQYF
>TRBJ2-4|16|TRBD2|-|TRBV10-1
TGCGCCAGCAGTGGGACTCAGCGGGGAAGGAGGAACATTCAGTACTTC
CASSGTQRGRRNIQYF
>TRBJ2-5|16|-|-|TRBV21-1
TGTGCCAGCAGCAAAGCCCCGGGACGGGTCGAAGAGACCCAGTACTTC
CASSKAPGRVEETQYF
>TRBJ1-6|15|TRBD1|-|TRBV2
TGTGCCAGCAGTGTTTCAGGGGGCCGAAATTCACCCCTCCACTTT
CASSVSGGRNSPLHF
>TRBJ1-2|16|-|-|TRBV25-1
TGTGCCAGCAGTGTTCTCATCAGGGGAGGTGGGAATGGCTACACCTTC
CASSVLIRGGGNGYTF
>TRBJ2-5|15|TRBD1|-|TRBV18
TGTGCCAGCTCACCTAGGACAGGGGTATCGGAGACCCAGTACTTC
CASSPRTGVSETQYF
>TRBJ1-1|12|-|few|TRBV5-4
TGTGCCAGCAGCCAAGGGACCGAGAAAGCTTTCTTT
CASSQGTEKAFF
>TRBJ2-5|14|-|-|TRBV7-9
TGTGCCAGCAGCCCGGACAGCATCAGGGAGGCCCAGTACTTC
CASSPDSIREAQYF
>TRBJ2-2|13|-|-|TRBV9
TGTGCCAGCAGCGTACGTTCCACCGGGGAGCTGTTTTTT
CASSVRSTGELFF
>TRBJ2-1|14|TRBD2|-|TRBV10-2
TGCGCCAGCAGCCGACTGGCGGGGGTGGATGAGCAGTTCTTC
CASSRLAGVDEQFF
>TRBJ1-2|14|-|-|TRBV5-1
TGCGCCAGCAGCTTGGATGGGAACCACTATGGCTACACCTTC
CASSLDGNHYGYTF
>TRBJ2-7|14|-|-|TRBV5-1
TGCGCCAGCAGTTCGCCCCACCCTCAGAACGAGCAGTACTTC
CASSSPHPQNEQYF
>TRBJ2-7|14|-|-|TRBV7-9
TGTGCCAGCAGCTTGGACGATCTCCTAGACGAGCAGTACTTC
CASSLDDLLDEQYF
>TRBJ2-6|17|TRBD2|once|TRBV27
TGTGCCAGCAGTTTATGGGGGGGGACCTCTGGGGCCAACGTCCTGACTTTC
CASSLWGGTSGANVLTF
>TRBJ1-2|14|-|-|TRBV7-9
TGTGCCAGCAGCTTATCATCAGGGGCTGGTGGCTACACCTTC
CASSLSSGAGGYTF
>TRBJ2-7|14|-|-|TRBV19
TGTGCCAGTAGTGGGATACAGGACTCCTACGAGCAGTACTTC
CASSGIQDSYEQYF
>TRBJ2-7|15|-|-|TRBV28
TGTGCCAGCAGCCCACTTCCGGACAGTTCCTACGAGCAGTACTTC
CASSPLPDSSYEQYF
>TRBJ1-1|14|TRBD1|-|TRBV7-2
TGTGCCAGCAGTCCCGGGACAGGGTGGACTGAAGCTTTCTTT
CASSPGTGWTEAFF
>TRBJ2-7|15|-|-|TRBV28
TGTGCCAGCAGTCCCGGGACCCGCGACACCTACGAGCAGTACTTC
CASSPGTRDTYEQYF
>TRBJ1-3|15|-|-|TRBV7-8
TGTGCCAGCAGCTTTGGGGGGGATACTGGAAACACCATATATTTT
CASSFGGDTGNTIYF
>TRBJ1-3|12|-|-|TRBV30
TGTGCCCACAGCAATACTGGAAACACCATATATTTT
CAHSNTGNTIYF
>TRBJ1-4|13|-|once|TRBV2
TGTGCCAGCGCGGACAGACTTAATGAAAAACTGTTTTTT
CASADRLNEKLFF
>TRBJ2-2|17|TRBD2|-|TRBV5-4
TGTGCCAGCAGCCCTCGACTAGCGGGGGGTAACACCGGGGAGCTGTTTTTT
CASSPRLAGGNTGELFF
>TRBJ1-6|13|-|-|TRBV28
TGTGCCAGCAGTTTGGGGCAGTATTCACCCCTCCACTTT
CASSLGQYSPLHF
>TRBJ2-7|15|-|once|TRBV6-1
TGTGCCAGCACAGGAGGGACGCGTCTTTCCTACGAGCAGTACTTC
CASTGGTRLSYEQYF
>TRBJ2-3|17|TRBD2|-|TRBV4-3
TGCGCCAGCAGCCAAGGTCTAGCGGGAGGGCCAGAAGATACGCAGTATTTT
CASSQGLAGGPEDTQYF
>TRBJ1-6|13|-|-|TRBV30
TGTGCCTGGAGTGTGGACAGTGTTTCACCCCTCCACTTT
CAWSVDSVSPLHF
>TRBJ2-1|15|TRBD1|-|TRBV7-8
TGTGCCAGCAGCCAGACAGGGAGCTCCTACAATGAGCAGTTCTTC
CASSQTGSSYNEQFF
>TRBJ2-4|14|-|-|TRBV9
TGTGCCAGCAGCGTAGACAGAGCCAAAAACATTCAGTACTTC
CASSVDRAKNIQYF
>TRBJ2-1|14|TRBD2|-|TRBV6-5
TGTGCCAGCAGTTCGACTAGCGGCTACAATGAGCAGTTCTTC
CASSSTSGYNEQFF
>TRBJ2-7|12|-|once|TRBV18
TGTGCCAGCTCACCAAGGTCCTACGAGCAGTACTTC
CASSPRSYEQYF
>TRBJ2-7|15|-|-|TRBV9
TGTGCCAGCAGCGTAGCGGGCTCTTCTACCTACGAGCAGTACTTC
CASSVAGSSTYEQYF
>TRBJ1-2|13|TRBD1|-|TRBV5-4
TGTGCCAGCAGCCTCGGACAGGGGGCCAGCTACACCTTC
CASSLGQGASYTF
>TRBJ1-6|17|-|-|TRBV7-2
TGTGCCAGCAGCTATGGACGCCGGAGCTCCTATAATTCACCCCTCCACTTT
CASSYGRRSSYNSPLHF
>TRBJ1-3|15|-|-|TRBV5-1
TGCGCCAGCAGCCCCGGTTTGAGCTCTGGAAACACCATATATTTT
CASSPGLSSGNTIYF
>TRBJ2-1|14|-|-|TRBV7-2
TGTGCCAGCAGCTCTAGCAGGGTTTACAATGAGCAGTTCTTC
CASSSSRVYNEQFF
>TRBJ2-7|12|-|-|TRBV19
TGTGCCAGTAGTATGGACAGCTACGAGCAGTACTTC
CASSMDSYEQYF
>TRBJ2-3|12|-|-|TRBV27
TGTGCCAGCAGTTGGGTCGGGGATACGCAGTATTTT
CASSWVGDTQYF
>TRBJ1-1|14|-|-|TRBV11-1
TGTGCCAGCAGCTTAGACCCAGGGAGCACTGAAGCTTTCTTT
CASSLDPGSTEAFF
>TRBJ2-3|18|TRBD2|-|TRBV7-2
TGTGCCAGCAGCTTAGATCGCGGGGGGCGCGTTAGCACAGATACGCAGTATTTT
CASSLDRGGRVSTDTQYF
>TRBJ2-5|16|-|-|TRBV28
TGTGCCAGCAGTTTGTGGCGGGGCCCGGACCAAGAGACCCAGTACTTC
CASSLWRGPDQETQYF
>TRBJ2-1|17|TRBD2|-|TRBV5-4
TGTGCCAGCAGCTTGCCGCAGCGGGAGTTGGGGTACAATGAGCAGTTCTTC
CASSLPQRELGYNEQFF
>TRBJ1-1|14|TRBD1|-|TRBV5-4
TGTGCCAGCAGCTCGGGACAGGGTGACACTGAAGCTTTCTTT
CASSSGQGDTEAFF
>TRBJ1-1|14|-|few|TRBV6-5
TGTGCCAGCAGTGACCGATTGGGGTACACTGAAGCTTTCTTT
CASSDRLGYTEAFF